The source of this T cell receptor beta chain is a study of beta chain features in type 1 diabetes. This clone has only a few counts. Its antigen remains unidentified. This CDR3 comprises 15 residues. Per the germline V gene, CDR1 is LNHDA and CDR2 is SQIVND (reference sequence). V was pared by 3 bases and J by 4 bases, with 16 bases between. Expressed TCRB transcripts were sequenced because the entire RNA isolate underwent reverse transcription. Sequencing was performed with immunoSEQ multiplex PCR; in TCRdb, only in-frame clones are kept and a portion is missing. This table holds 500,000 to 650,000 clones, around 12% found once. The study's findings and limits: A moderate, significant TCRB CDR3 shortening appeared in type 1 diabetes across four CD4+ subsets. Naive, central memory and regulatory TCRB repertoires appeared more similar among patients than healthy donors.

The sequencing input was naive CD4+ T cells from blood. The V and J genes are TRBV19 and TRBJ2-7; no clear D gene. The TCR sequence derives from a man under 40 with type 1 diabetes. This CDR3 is CASSIRRHSQYEQYF. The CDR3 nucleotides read TGTGCCAGTAGTATTCGGAGACACTCTCAATACGAGCAGTACTTC.